The clone carrying this TCR beta chain was counted a few times. Patients in Seattle were enrolled during active infection, then followed longitudinally. The data originate from a study of blood T cell repertoires in COVID-19. Study details: Researchers got acute and convalescent COVID-19 samples from the United States, Italy and Spain.

CDR3 length: 15 residues. V was clipped by 6 bases and J by 4 bases; unmatched bases: 7. Germline CDR1 is KGHSH and CDR2 is LQKENI. As processed by the authors: Reference gene primer amplification in the assay estimated nucleated cell counts. Using immunoSEQ multiplex PCR, the repertoire was profiled, and TCRdb retains in-frame clones only, with some absent. V and J calls plus clone size are reproduced from that table; the DNA served to infer D and trimming. The table shows roughly 290,000 clones, with 80% to 95% occurring only once. The sequenced sample consisted of peripheral blood. The chain is built from TRBV18 and TRBJ2-2; 8 positions agree with TRBD1. The TCR originated in a woman aged 25-40 years with COVID-19, enrolled during active disease. This CDR3 is CASSPGQGGTGELFF. The DNA of the CDR3 is TGTGCCAGCTCGCCCGGACAGGGTGGCACCGGGGAGCTGTTTTTT.